The sample holds one count of the clone carrying this T cell receptor beta chain. The sample comes from a study of blood T cell repertoires in COVID-19. The CDR3 totals 13 residues. Germline CDR1 MNHEY, CDR2 SVGAGI. With 4 bases clipped from V and 6 bases from J, the junction kept 2 bases outside the gene matches. Sequencing was performed with immunoSEQ multiplex PCR; in TCRdb, only in-frame clones are kept and a portion is missing. The sample holds approximately 230,000 clones, 80% to 90% seen once. The genes are TRBV6-5 and TRBJ1-2; 10 bases are shared with TRBD1. This TCR came from a woman in her 30s who had recovered from COVID-19. Sequencing was carried out using PBMCs or T cells enriched from blood (not recorded which). The CDR3 nucleotides are TGTGCCAGCAGTTGGGGACAGGGGCATGGCTACACCTTC. Its protein product is CASSWGQGHGYTF.